Following are 20 T cell receptor beta chains from one sample sequenced in a study of blood T cell repertoires in COVID-19. The data were produced by immunoSEQ multiplex PCR, yet TCRdb's version contains in-frame clones alone and is incomplete. This sample yields roughly 400,000 clones, of which roughly 90% are seen a single time; roughly 1.4% belongs to the top ten. The specimen sequenced was PBMCs or T cells enriched from blood (not recorded which). The receptors stem from a woman in her late teens or twenties who had been exposed to COVID-19.

V and J are TRBV20-1 and TRBJ2-7; TRBD2 aligns across 10 bases. The V gene's germline CDR1 is DFQATT and CDR2 SNEGSKA (reference sequence). The CDR3 loop spans 14 amino acids. With 3 bases clipped from V and 4 bases from J, the junction kept 6 bases outside the gene matches. CDR3 nucleotide sequence: TGCAGTGCTAGTCAAGCGGGGGGGCCTTACGAGCAGTACTTC. Encoded protein: CSASQAGGPYEQYF.

Only one count was recorded for this clone. The rearrangement links TRBV18 to TRBJ2-1; weak D call: TRBD2 (6 bases). V lost 3 bases, J lost 5 bases, and 23 bases lay in between. Looked up from germline, CDR1 is KGHSH and CDR2 is LQKENI. The CDR3 consists of 18 residues. The chain's CDR3 is CASSPARSSGLLNNEQFF. In nucleotides, the CDR3 is TGTGCCAGCTCACCCGCCCGGAGCAGCGGGCTCCTAAACAATGAGCAGTTCTTC.

The CDR3 region is CASSELSEQYF. In nucleotides, the CDR3 is TGCGCCAGCAGTGAGTTGAGCGAGCAGTACTTC. V and J are TRBV10-1 and TRBJ2-7, with D hard to call. V lost 1 base, J lost 6 bases, and 4 bases lay in between. There are 11 residues in the CDR3. From germline, CDR1 is WNHNN and CDR2 SYGVQD (reference sequence).

The chain recombines TRBV3-1 (or the pseudogene TRBV3-2) with TRBJ2-5, with D possibly matching TRBD1 (6 bases). With 0 bases removed from V and 2 bases from J, the gap between germline ends came to 13 bases. The CDR3 totals 16 residues. CDR1 and CDR2 from the germline V gene are LGHDT and YNNKEL (reference sequence). The CDR3 DNA sequence: TGTGCCAGCAGCCAAGATCCGGACAGCGGACAAGAGACCCAGTACTTC. Protein: CASSQDPDSGQETQYF.

This chain uses TRBV7-9 with TRBJ2-1; 8 bases agree with TRBD2. Trimming at V came to 1 base and at J to 7 bases, leaving 3 bases not matched to a gene. This CDR3 is 14 amino acids long. Per germline, CDR1 SEHNR and CDR2 FQNEAQ (reference sequence). CDR3 residues: CASSLGIAGNEQFF. The CDR3 bases are TGTGCCAGCAGCTTAGGAATAGCGGGAAATGAGCAGTTCTTC.

The table lists this clone with a count of one. The rearrangement links TRBV19 to TRBJ2-5, with D possibly TRBD2 on 5 matching bases. Germline lookup yields CDR1 LNHDA and CDR2 SQIVND (reference sequence). The CDR3 totals 13 residues. Deletions cut 4 bases from V and 3 bases from J, with 9 bases between. This CDR3 reads CASSTGNEETQYF. CDR3 DNA: TGTGCCAGTAGTACGGGGAATGAAGAGACCCAGTACTTC.

The V gene is TRBV7-9, the J gene TRBJ1-3; D is uncertain. Per the germline V gene, CDR1 is SEHNR and CDR2 is FQNEAQ (reference sequence). CDR3 length equals 15 residues. Between the trimmed V and J ends, which lost 1 base and 3 bases, there was a span of 10 bases. The CDR3 region is CASSLVEESGNTIYF. The CDR3 nucleotides are TGTGCCAGCAGCTTAGTCGAGGAGAGTGGAAACACCATATATTTT.

This chain uses TRBV25-1 with TRBJ1-4; 7 bases are shared with TRBD1. Unmatched junction bases numbered 4, after V lost 1 base and J lost 8 bases. CDR3 length: 14 amino acids. CDR1 is MGHDK and CDR2 is SYGVNS in the germline V gene. CDR3 residues: CASSESEGQEKLFF. The CDR3 nucleotides are TGTGCCAGCAGTGAATCCGAGGGACAGGAAAAACTGTTTTTT.

In this sample, this clone turned up once. This chain links TRBV28 with TRBJ2-7; no firm D call. The CDR3 sequence is 11 residues long. The germline gives CDR1 MDHEN, CDR2 SYDVKM. V lost 6 bases and J lost 6, with 9 bases in between. The chain's CDR3 is CASSRGVEQYF. The DNA of the CDR3 is TGTGCCAGCAGCCGAGGAGTCGAGCAGTACTTC.

Only one count was recorded for this clone. The chain is built from TRBV6-1 and TRBJ2-7, with a tentative D call TRBD1 (6 bases). CDR1 is MNHNS, CDR2 SASEGT, per germline. The CDR3 sequence is 14 residues long. The V end lost 3 bases, the J end lost 2 bases, and 11 bases lay between the germline ends. In DNA, the CDR3 is TGTGCCAGCAGTGACAGGGGACGGCCCTACGAGCAGTACTTC. This translates into CASSDRGRPYEQYF.

The chain joins TRBV7-9 to TRBJ1-2, with D possibly being TRBD1 (6 bases). Trimming left V 5 bases short and J 5 bases short, with 15 bases between. The CDR3 totals 14 residues. CDR1 and CDR2 from the germline V gene are SEHNR and FQNEAQ (reference sequence). Here the CDR3 DNA reads TGTGCCAGCAGCCCTGTCGACAGGATTTATGGCTACACCTTC. It is translated as CASSPVDRIYGYTF. Supplemented by reference TRBV7-9 and TRBJ1-2, the full variable domain reads DTGVSQNPRHKITKRGQNVTFRCDPISEHNRLYWYRQTLGQGPEFLTYFQNEAQLEKSRLLSDRFSAERPKGSFSTLEIQRTEQGDSAMYLCASSPVDRIYGYTFGSGTRLTVV.

V and J are TRBV7-2 and TRBJ2-2; 7 nucleotides agree with TRBD2. J was trimmed by 1 base and V by 5 bases; bases with no gene match: 7. Germline CDR1 reads SGHTA; CDR2 reads FQGNSA. This CDR3 is 16 amino acids long. CDR3: CASSPQAGLNTGELFF. CDR3 in DNA: TGTGCCAGCAGCCCTCAAGCGGGACTGAACACCGGGGAGCTGTTTTTT.

The chain combines TRBV5-1 with TRBJ1-5; D gene uncertain. Trimming shortened V by 1 base and J by 7 bases, and 6 bases separated the two germline ends. Germline CDR1 is SGHRS and CDR2 is YFSETQ. The CDR3 spans 12 residues. The CDR3 DNA sequence: TGCGCCAGCAGCTTGCGGTTACAGCCCCAGCATTTT. Its protein product is CASSLRLQPQHF.

The V call is TRBV15, the J call TRBJ2-2; 9 bases line up with TRBD2. V lost 6 bases and J lost 4; bases outside the gene matches: 6. This CDR3 is built from 15 residues. Germline CDR1 reads LNHNV; CDR2 reads YYDKDF (reference sequence). CDR3: CATRKVAGATGELFF. CDR3 DNA: TGTGCCACCAGGAAGGTAGCGGGAGCCACCGGGGAGCTGTTTTTT. Full variable domain (remainder filled in from reference TRBV15 and TRBJ2-2): DAMVIQNPRYQVTQFGKPVTLSCSQTLNHNVMYWYQQKSSQAPKLLFHYYDKDFNNEADTPDNFQSRRPNTSFCFLDIRSPGLGDTAMYLCATRKVAGATGELFFGEGSRLTVL.

The chain joins TRBV27 to TRBJ1-5, with 7 bases lining up with TRBD1. The germline CDR1 and CDR2 sequences are MNHEY and SMNVEV (reference sequence). CDR3 length: 13 amino acids. V shed 8 bases and J 0 bases; nucleotides not matched to a gene: 1. CDR3 amino acids: CASRDSSNQPQHF. The CDR3, as DNA: TGTGCCAGCCGGGACAGTAGCAATCAGCCCCAGCATTTT.

The chain combines TRBV4-1 with TRBJ1-5; D not certain. The ends were cut back, 0 bases at V and 4 bases at J, with 13 bases in the middle. CDR3 length: 16 residues. The germline CDR1 and CDR2 sequences are MGHRA and YSYEKL. The CDR3 nucleotides read TGCGCCAGCAGCCAAGATGCGGGGATCGGAAATCAGCCCCAGCATTTT. This translates into CASSQDAGIGNQPQHF.

The chain employs TRBV10-2 and TRBJ2-7; no clear D gene. The length of the CDR3 is 12 residues. V was clipped by 10 bases and J by 0 bases, with 10 bases between them. The germline V gene encodes CDR1 WSHSY and CDR2 SAAADI. CDR3 in amino acids: CATNGDSYEQYF. The CDR3 nucleotides are TGCGCCACGAACGGTGACTCCTACGAGCAGTACTTC.

This rearrangement joins TRBV5-1 to TRBJ1-1, with D possibly TRBD1 on 6 matching bases. V was shortened by 4 bases and J by 5 bases, with 18 bases between the two germline ends. Germline lookup yields CDR1 SGHRS and CDR2 YFSETQ. The CDR3 covers 15 residues. The CDR3 region has the DNA TGCGCCAGCAGCCTACGACAACAGGGCAATACTGAAGCTTTCTTT. This gives the protein CASSLRQQGNTEAFF.

The rearrangement joins TRBV7-9 to TRBJ2-4, with a possible D match to TRBD2 (6 bases). In germline, CDR1 is SEHNR, CDR2 FQNEAQ (reference sequence). Between the trimmed V and J ends, which lost 5 bases and 9 bases, there was a span of 20 bases. This CDR3 is 15 amino acids long. The CDR3 protein is CASSQVPGGFAIQYF. CDR3 bases: TGTGCCAGCAGCCAGGTCCCAGGAGGGTTCGCCATTCAGTACTTC.

The genes are TRBV28 and TRBJ2-7; TRBD2 agrees at 8 bases. The CDR3 covers 15 residues. Germline CDR1 is MDHEN and CDR2 is SYDVKM. V shed 6 bases and J 4 bases; nucleotides not matched to a gene: 11. CDR3 in amino acids: CASSTPGTSKYEQYF. CDR3 coding DNA: TGTGCCAGCAGCACGCCGGGGACTAGTAAATACGAGCAGTACTTC.